Sequencing of this T cell receptor beta chain was carried out in a study of regulatory T cells in long-lasting Graves disease. Study observations and caveats: The TCR repertoire of persistent Graves' patients was less diverse than that of newly diagnosed ones.

Time point indicated: newly diagnosed GD, antithyroid drugs for less than 3 months. PBMC-derived RNA was used for the TCR library. Sequencing libraries for TCR beta were prepared with iRepertoire HTBI primers and Arm-PCR of CDR3 regions. TCRdb reanalysed the multiplex PCR reads using MiXCR and keeps one entry per CDR3 protein. The sample lists about 310,000 distinct CDR3 sequences, 18% occurring once. The CDR3 is 15 residues long. Germline CDR1 is SGHVS and CDR2 is FQNEAQ. V gave up 4 bases and J gave up 4 bases; unmatched junction bases: 10. A note on this clonotype: As yet, its antigen is unknown.

The clonotype was recovered from a female donor with Graves disease. The sample consisted of peripheral blood mononuclear cells (PBMCs), taken at new diagnosis, from a patient treated with antithyroid drugs. The chain uses TRBV7-8 and TRBJ2-7; 7 bases are shared with TRBD1. CDR3 sequence reads: CASSYRDSNFYEQYF. CDR3 DNA sequence: TGTGCCAGCAGCTATCGGGACAGCAACTTTTACGAGCAGTACTTC.